This entry describes one TCR beta chain. Its antigen is as yet unknown. These data belong to a study of monozygotic twins with cystic fibrosis. Background on the study: Library input was around 2.8 micrograms of fragmented DNA, with approximately 14 PCR cycles.

Study-level results: Unrelated CF individuals shared fewer identical clonotypes than monozygotic CF twins.

V lost 6 bases and J 1 base, leaving 9 bases between the germline ends. Germline CDR1 SEHNR, CDR2 FQNEAQ (reference sequence). The CDR3 loop spans 13 amino acids. The method was immunoSEQ multiplex PCR; TCRdb's version includes in-frame clones alone and lacks a portion of them. In the table there are over 15,000 clones, 95% to 97% of which are singletons. The V and J genes are TRBV7-9 and TRBJ1-1; D unclear. The sequencing input was blood. The TCR comes from a girl aged 2-10 years with cystic fibrosis. The DNA for the CDR3 is TGTGCCAGCAGTATTCCGGGGAACACTGAAGCTTTCTTT. Its translation: CASSIPGNTEAFF.